The rows below give T cell receptor beta chains drawn from one sample of a study of OX40 agonist ivuxolimab in advanced cancers. Only in-frame clones appear in the TCRdb table, and some are missing; sequencing was by immunoSEQ multiplex PCR. The sample consists of around 95,000 clones, around 94% of them appearing once. The sample in question was CD4+ or CD8+ T cells sorted from blood, obtained in a trial of the OX40 agonist ivuxolimab. The receptors stem from an adult with an advanced solid tumor such as melanoma, head and neck, liver or kidney cancer. The CDR3 runs from the conserved cysteine through the conserved F or W. The D gene is left open where the match is weak. Clone size is stated in some rows and not others, as once, few, many or a class when expanded.

d_call	v_call	clone_size	j_call	cdr3_nt	cdr3_aa
TRBD2	TRBV28	-	TRBJ2-1	TGTGCCAGCAGTCTGGAGACTAGCATTTACAATGAGCAGTTCTTC	CASSLETSIYNEQFF
TRBD2	TRBV19	-	TRBJ2-3	TGTGCCAGTAGTCTCGGACTAGGGCCAGATACGCAGTATTTT	CASSLGLGPDTQYF
-	TRBV5-4	-	TRBJ1-5	TGTGCCAGCAGCTTTTCGGGGAATCAGCCCCAGCATTTT	CASSFSGNQPQHF
-	TRBV2	-	TRBJ1-2	TGTGCCAGCACTCTACCCGGGATACCGGGGAGCTACACCTTC	CASTLPGIPGSYTF
TRBD1	TRBV5-1	-	TRBJ2-1	TGCGCCAGCAGCCTCATAGTCGGGACAGGGGGCTACAATGAGCAGTTCTTC	CASSLIVGTGGYNEQFF
-	TRBV7-8	-	TRBJ1-1	TGTGCCAGCAGCCCAGACAGCTCTTCGAACACTGAAGCTTTCTTT	CASSPDSSSNTEAFF
TRBD2	TRBV5-1	-	TRBJ2-1	TGCGTTTTCCCGTGGCGGGAGCCCCCTTACAATGAGCAGTTCTTC	CVFPWREPPYNEQFF
-	TRBV30	-	TRBJ2-3	TGTGCCTGGAGTGTAGATTTTGCAGATACGCAGTATTTT	CAWSVDFADTQYF
-	TRBV5-1	-	TRBJ2-3	TGCGCCAGCAGCTCTCAGGGAGACAAAGATACGCAGTATTTT	CASSSQGDKDTQYF
-	TRBV28	-	TRBJ1-5	TGTGCCAGCAGCTATCCACGTGCTCAGCCCCAGCATTTT	CASSYPRAQPQHF
-	TRBV4-3	-	TRBJ2-1	TGCGCCAGCAGCCATACCGAATCCTCCTACAATGAGCAGTTCTTC	CASSHTESSYNEQFF
-	TRBV28	-	TRBJ1-1	TGTGCCAGCAGTTTAGCAGCGAACACTGAAGCTTTCTTT	CASSLAANTEAFF
TRBD2	TRBV7-3	once	TRBJ2-2	TGTGCCAGCAGCAAGGGGACTAGCGGCGGCACCGGGGAGCTGTTTTTT	CASSKGTSGGTGELFF
-	TRBV4-1	once	TRBJ2-6	TGCGCCAGCAGCCAAGATGGGGCAGGGGATTTGCCGCCCGGGGCCAACGTCCTGACTTTC	CASSQDGAGDLPPGANVLTF
TRBD1	TRBV14	-	TRBJ2-2	TGTGCCAGCAGCTTAAACACAGGGGCCACCGGGGAGCTGTTTTTT	CASSLNTGATGELFF
TRBD1	TRBV19	-	TRBJ2-1	TGTGCCAGTAGTTCCGAGGGGGACAGTTACAATGAGCAGTTCTTC	CASSSEGDSYNEQFF
-	TRBV18	-	TRBJ1-5	TGTGCCAGCTCACCACGTGGGGGTACTGGAAGCAATCAGCCCCAGCATTTT	CASSPRGGTGSNQPQHF
-	TRBV7-9	-	TRBJ2-5	TGTGCCAGCAGCTTAGCGCTAGAGACCCAGTACTTC	CASSLALETQYF
TRBD2	TRBV30	-	TRBJ2-1	TGTGCCTGGAGAGTTAGCGGGGGGGAAACGCAGCAGTTCTTC	CAWRVSGGETQQFF
-	TRBV9	-	TRBJ2-2	TGTGCCAGCAGCAATGACGCGGCCGGGGAGCTGTTTTTT	CASSNDAAGELFF
-	TRBV6-5	-	TRBJ1-1	TGTGCCAGCATCCTTCACCGAGGTGGGACTTTAACTTTCTTT	CASILHRGGTLTFF
TRBD1	TRBV7-9	-	TRBJ1-5	TGTGCCAGCAGCCATTCCGGGACAGGGGTAGTTAGAGATCAGCCCCAGCATTTT	CASSHSGTGVVRDQPQHF
-	TRBV7-9	-	TRBJ2-7	TGTGCCAGCAGCTTTACACGTGACGAGCAGTACTTC	CASSFTRDEQYF
-	TRBV11-2	-	TRBJ1-3	TGTGCCAGCAGCTCCCGGGCAAAGGTCAGCTCTGGAAACACCATATATTTT	CASSSRAKVSSGNTIYF
-	TRBV19	-	TRBJ1-5	TGTGCCAGTATTGGCCCTGCAGCCGCTACTTTCAATCAGCCCCAGCATTTT	CASIGPAAATFNQPQHF
-	TRBV28	-	TRBJ2-7	TGTGCCAGCAACCAGACACCTTCCTACGAGCAGTACTTC	CASNQTPSYEQYF
-	TRBV28	-	TRBJ1-5	TGTGCCAGCAGTTCTCCGGGCAGGCCAGCCCAGCATTTT	CASSSPGRPAQHF
TRBD1	TRBV5-1	-	TRBJ2-1	TGCGCCAGCAGCTTGGGCCAGGGGGCCTACAATGAGCAGTTCTTC	CASSLGQGAYNEQFF
-	TRBV11-3	-	TRBJ2-3	TGTGCCAGCAGCAGTGGAAAGATAACTAGCACAGATACGCAGTATTTT	CASSSGKITSTDTQYF
-	TRBV7-2	-	TRBJ1-2	TGTGCCAGCAGCTTTGCGGGACACCCGAACTATGGCTACACCTTC	CASSFAGHPNYGYTF
-	TRBV12-2	-	TRBJ2-5	TGTGCAAGTCGCTCCCCCCCCCTCGGAGAGACCCAGTACTTC	CASRSPPLGETQYF
-	TRBV5-1	-	TRBJ1-1	TGCGCCAGCAGCTTGGCCCGGGGCCCTCAGAACACTGAAGCTTTCTTT	CASSLARGPQNTEAFF
-	TRBV28	-	TRBJ1-1	TGTGCCAGCAGTTGGATAGGGGCAGAGCAGGCTTTCTTT	CASSWIGAEQAFF
-	TRBV9	-	TRBJ2-7	TGTGCCAGCAGCGTTGGGGGAGATGCCTACGAGCAGTACTTC	CASSVGGDAYEQYF
-	TRBV19	-	TRBJ1-1	TGTGCCAGTAGTATTGGGGGCCTGAACACTGAAGCTTTCTTT	CASSIGGLNTEAFF
-	TRBV2	-	TRBJ2-1	TGTGCCAGCAGGACTAGGGGGTACAATGAGCAGTTCTTC	CASRTRGYNEQFF
TRBD2	TRBV10-3	-	TRBJ2-1	TGTGCCATCAGTGAAGGTGGTCGGCTAGCGGGAGCTGAGCAGTTCTTC	CAISEGGRLAGAEQFF
TRBD1	TRBV28	-	TRBJ1-2	TGTGCCAGCAGCGGACCGGGACAGGGTAACTATGGCTACACCTTC	CASSGPGQGNYGYTF
TRBD1	TRBV6-6	once	TRBJ2-7	TGTGCCAGCAGTTACCCCAACGAGACAGGGTACGAGCAGTACTTC	CASSYPNETGYEQYF
-	TRBV11-3	-	TRBJ2-7	TGTGCCAGCAGCCCCGGTTTAGCTTACGAGCAGTACTTC	CASSPGLAYEQYF
TRBD1	TRBV11-1	-	TRBJ2-5	TGTGCCAGCAGCTCTCGAGCCGACAGGGGAGGACCAGAGACCCAGTACTTC	CASSSRADRGGPETQYF
-	TRBV4-3	-	TRBJ2-2	TGCGCCAGCAGCCCTACTCCTTACAGATACACCGGGGAGCTGTTTTTT	CASSPTPYRYTGELFF
-	TRBV6-6	-	TRBJ1-2	TGTGCCAGCAGTAGAGCAAGGGGTGGCTATGGCTACACCTTC	CASSRARGGYGYTF
TRBD1	TRBV27	-	TRBJ1-2	TGTGCCAGCAGTCCGGGACAGGCTTATGGCTACACCTTC	CASSPGQAYGYTF
-	TRBV5-1	-	TRBJ1-5	TGCGCCAGCAGTTTAGACAGCGATCAGCCCCAGCATTTT	CASSLDSDQPQHF
TRBD2	TRBV7-3	-	TRBJ2-1	TGTGCCAGCAGCGGAAGCGGGGGTCCGCAGTTCTTC	CASSGSGGPQFF
-	TRBV7-6	-	TRBJ1-5	TGTGCCAGCAGCTTAACGGGAAATCAGCCCCAGCATTTT	CASSLTGNQPQHF
-	TRBV7-3	-	TRBJ2-1	TGTGCCAGCAGCTTAATCGGCAATGAGCAGTTCTTC	CASSLIGNEQFF
-	TRBV10-3	once	TRBJ1-5	TGTGCCATCAGTGATTCACGGGGTAGCAATCAGCCCCAGCATTTT	CAISDSRGSNQPQHF